This T cell receptor (beta chain) is from a study of shared clonotypes between healthy human individuals. In the study overall: The cohort comprised a couple of women and three men. Their ages spanned 18 to 49 years. Study results and limitations: Specimens sampled were limited to blood, with tissue repertoires likely differing. About 5% of naive CD4 clonotypes were common to several donors.

V lost 10 bases to trimming and J lost 3 bases, with 9 bases between them. Germline V lookup: CDR1 ENHRY, CDR2 SYGVKD. The CDR3 sequence is 11 residues long. This clone was observed a handful of times. Its antigen remains unidentified. The repertoire was sequenced with immunoSEQ multiplex PCR; TCRdb's copy has only in-frame clones and lacks some. The sample has about a million clones, about 77% seen once; the top ten hold about 1.5%. The gene calls are TRBV10-3 and TRBJ1-1; D is uncertain. Sequenced sample: memory CD4+ T cells sorted from blood. The sample's subset: CD45RA-negative fraction. The sequence was obtained from a man aged 18 to 35 in good health. The DNA for the CDR3 is TGTGCCACCCAGTGGGACACTGAAGCTTTCTTT. Its protein is CATQWDTEAFF.